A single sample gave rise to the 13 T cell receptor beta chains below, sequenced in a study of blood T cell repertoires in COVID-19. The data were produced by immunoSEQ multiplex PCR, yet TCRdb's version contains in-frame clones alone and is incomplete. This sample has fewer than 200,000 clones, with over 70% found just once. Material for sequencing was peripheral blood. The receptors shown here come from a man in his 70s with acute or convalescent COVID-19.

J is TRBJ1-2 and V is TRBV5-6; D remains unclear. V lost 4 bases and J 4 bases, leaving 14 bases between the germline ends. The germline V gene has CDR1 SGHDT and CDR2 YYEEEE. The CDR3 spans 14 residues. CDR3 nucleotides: TGTGCCAGCAGCGGTGGACTGGGAACCTATGGCTACACCTTC. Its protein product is CASSGGLGTYGYTF.

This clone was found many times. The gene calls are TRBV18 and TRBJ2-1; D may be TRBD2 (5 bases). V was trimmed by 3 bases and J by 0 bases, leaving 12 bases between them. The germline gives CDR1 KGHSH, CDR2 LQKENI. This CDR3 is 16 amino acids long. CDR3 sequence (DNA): TGTGCCAGCTCACCGATAGCGCTGCGCTCCTACAATGAGCAGTTCTTC. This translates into CASSPIALRSYNEQFF.

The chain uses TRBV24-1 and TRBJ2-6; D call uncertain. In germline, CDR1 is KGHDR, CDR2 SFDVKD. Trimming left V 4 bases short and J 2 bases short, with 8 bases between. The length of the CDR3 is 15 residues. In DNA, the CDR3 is TGTGCCACCAGTGACCGTTTCGCTGGGGCCAACGTCCTGACTTTC. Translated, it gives CATSDRFAGANVLTF.

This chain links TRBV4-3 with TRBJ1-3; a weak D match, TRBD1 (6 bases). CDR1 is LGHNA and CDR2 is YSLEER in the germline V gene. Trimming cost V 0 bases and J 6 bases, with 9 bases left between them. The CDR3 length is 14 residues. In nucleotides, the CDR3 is TGCGCCAGCAGCCAAGATGGACAGAAAAACACCATATATTTT. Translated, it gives CASSQDGQKNTIYF.

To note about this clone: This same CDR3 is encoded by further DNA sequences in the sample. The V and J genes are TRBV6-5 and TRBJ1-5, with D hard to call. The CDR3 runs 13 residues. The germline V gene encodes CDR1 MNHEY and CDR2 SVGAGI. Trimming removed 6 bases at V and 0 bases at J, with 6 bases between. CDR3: CASRRDSNQPQHF. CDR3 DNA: TGTGCCAGCAGAAGAGATAGCAATCAGCCCCAGCATTTT.

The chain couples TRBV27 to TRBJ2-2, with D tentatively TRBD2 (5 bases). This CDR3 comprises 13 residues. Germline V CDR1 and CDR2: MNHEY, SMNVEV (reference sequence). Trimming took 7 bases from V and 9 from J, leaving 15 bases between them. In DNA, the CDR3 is TGTGCCAGCATGAGGGAGACCAACCGGGAGCTGTTTTTT. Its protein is CASMRETNRELFF.

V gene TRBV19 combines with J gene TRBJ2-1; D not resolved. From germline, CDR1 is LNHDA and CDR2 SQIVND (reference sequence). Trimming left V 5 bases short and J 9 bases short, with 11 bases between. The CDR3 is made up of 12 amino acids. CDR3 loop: CASSHRSGEQFF. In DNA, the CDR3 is TGTGCCAGTAGTCACCGGTCGGGTGAGCAGTTCTTC.

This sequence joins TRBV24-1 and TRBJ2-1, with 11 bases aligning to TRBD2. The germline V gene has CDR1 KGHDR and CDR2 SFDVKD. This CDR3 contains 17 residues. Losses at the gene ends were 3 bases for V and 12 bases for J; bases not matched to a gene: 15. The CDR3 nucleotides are TGTGCCACCAGTGATGCAACCCCCGGGACTAGCGGCAAAGTGCAGTTCTTC. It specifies CATSDATPGTSGKVQFF.

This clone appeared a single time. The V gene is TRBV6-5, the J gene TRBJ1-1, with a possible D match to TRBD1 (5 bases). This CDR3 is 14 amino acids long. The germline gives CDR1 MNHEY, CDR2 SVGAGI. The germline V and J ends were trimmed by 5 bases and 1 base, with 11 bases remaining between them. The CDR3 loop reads CASSRTTGNTEAFF. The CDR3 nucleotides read TGTGCCAGCAGTCGTACAACAGGGAACACTGAAGCTTTCTTT.

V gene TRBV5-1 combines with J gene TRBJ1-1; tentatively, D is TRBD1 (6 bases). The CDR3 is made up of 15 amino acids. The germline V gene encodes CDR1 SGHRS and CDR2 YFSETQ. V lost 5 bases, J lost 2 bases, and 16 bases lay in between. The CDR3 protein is CASRTKDSPNTEAFF. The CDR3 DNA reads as TGCGCCAGCAGGACCAAGGACAGCCCTAACACTGAAGCTTTCTTT.

This CDR3 reads CASSATGGLAEAFF. CDR3 nucleotide sequence: TGTGCCAGCAGCGCCACAGGGGGCCTGGCTGAAGCTTTCTTT. J is TRBJ1-1 and V is TRBV7-3, with 9 bases identical to TRBD1. V lost 5 bases and J lost 6; bases outside the gene matches: 7. This CDR3 is built from 14 residues. CDR1 is SGHTA and CDR2 is FQGTGA in the germline V gene.

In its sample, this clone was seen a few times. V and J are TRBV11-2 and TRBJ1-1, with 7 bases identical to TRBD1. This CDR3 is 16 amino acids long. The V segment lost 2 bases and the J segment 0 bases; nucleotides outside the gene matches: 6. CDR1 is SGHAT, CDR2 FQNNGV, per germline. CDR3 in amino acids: CASSLRPTGMNTEAFF. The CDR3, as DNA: TGTGCCAGCAGCTTAAGACCGACAGGGATGAACACTGAAGCTTTCTTT. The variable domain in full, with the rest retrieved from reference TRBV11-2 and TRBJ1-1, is EAGVAQSPRYKIIEKRQSVAFWCNPISGHATLYWYQQILGQGPKLLIQFQNNGVVDDSQLPKDRFSAERLKGVDSTLKIQPAKLEDSAVYLCASSLRPTGMNTEAFFGQGTRLTVV.

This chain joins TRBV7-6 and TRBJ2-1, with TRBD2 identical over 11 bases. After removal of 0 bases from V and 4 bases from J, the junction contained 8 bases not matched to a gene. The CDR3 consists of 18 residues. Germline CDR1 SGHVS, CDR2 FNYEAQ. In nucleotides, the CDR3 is TGTGCCAGCAGCTTAGCTAGCGGGGGGGCTGAATGGTACAATGAGCAGTTCTTC. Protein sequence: CASSLASGGAEWYNEQFF. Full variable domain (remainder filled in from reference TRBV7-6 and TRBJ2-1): GAGVSQSPRYKVTKRGQDVALRCDPISGHVSLYWYRQALGQGPEFLTYFNYEAQQDKSGLPNDRFSAERPEGSISTLTIQRTEQRDSAMYRCASSLASGGAEWYNEQFFGPGTRLTVL.